Listed here are 3 T cell receptor beta chains from one sample, sequenced in a study of a mutant IDH1 vaccine in newly diagnosed glioma. Only in-frame clones appear in the TCRdb table, and some are missing; sequencing was by immunoSEQ multiplex PCR. The sample holds roughly 61,000 clones; 80% are singletons and the top ten take over 4.5%. Time point noted: week 11, during vaccination. Alongside topical imiquimod, each dose of vaccine comprised 300 ug of mutant IDH1 20-mer peptide. Their antigen targets remain unknown. Sequences were derived from PBMCs, sampled from a glioma patient whose treatment included an IDH1 peptide vaccine. The receptors stem from a man aged 50 to 59 with glioma.

In DNA form, the CDR3 reads TGTGCCAGCAGCTTAGATGGGGCGGATACGCAGTATTTT. Amino acids: CASSLDGADTQYF. The chain combines TRBV11-2 with TRBJ2-3; possible D gene TRBD1, 5 bases. Looked up from germline, CDR1 is SGHAT and CDR2 is FQNNGV. Trimming took off 0 bases at V and 6 bases at J, with 7 bases between the two ends. The CDR3 totals 13 residues.

The chain links TRBV19 to TRBJ2-7, with D perhaps TRBD2 (5 bases). V was pared by 10 bases and J by 2 bases, with 12 bases between. The CDR3 sequence is 12 residues long. CDR1 is LNHDA and CDR2 is SQIVND in the germline V gene (reference sequence). CDR3 protein: CATSGVTYEQYF. The CDR3 DNA reads as TGTGCCACCTCCGGGGTTACCTACGAGCAGTACTTC.

This clone appeared a single time. V and J are TRBV18 and TRBJ2-7, with a tentative D call TRBD2 (6 bases). Germline loops: CDR1 KGHSH, CDR2 LQKENI. The length of the CDR3 is 14 residues. Trimming pared 6 bases from V and 3 bases from J, leaving 15 bases between. The DNA for the CDR3 is TGTGCCAGCTCCCGCCCGGGGGACGTCTACGAGCAGTACTTC. Translated, it gives CASSRPGDVYEQYF.